These 29 T cell receptor beta chains came from one sample sequenced in a study of blood T cell repertoires in COVID-19. Repertoires were generated with immunoSEQ multiplex PCR, while TCRdb's copy carries only in-frame clones and drops some. The sample lists about 150,000 clones, about 80% occurring once. The sample consisted of peripheral blood. Receptors originate from a woman aged 60 to 75 with COVID-19, enrolled during active disease.

In this sample, this clone turned up once. V usage is TRBV5-1 and J usage is TRBJ2-5, with TRBD2 as a possible D gene (6 bases). Germline V gene sequence: CDR1 SGHRS, CDR2 YFSETQ. V lost 4 bases and J 5 bases, leaving 6 bases between the germline ends. The CDR3 covers 11 residues. Written as DNA, the CDR3 is TGCGCCAGCAGCCGGGAGGAGACCCAGTACTTC. Translated, it gives CASSREETQYF.

V gene TRBV24-1 combines with J gene TRBJ2-1, with D possibly matching TRBD1 (6 bases). The CDR3 extends over 15 amino acids. V lost 4 bases to trimming and J lost 0 bases, with 9 bases between them. CDR1 is KGHDR, CDR2 SFDVKD, per germline. For the CDR3, the DNA is TGTGCCACCAGTGAAGACAGGAGCTCCTACAATGAGCAGTTCTTC. Protein: CATSEDRSSYNEQFF.

As concerns this clone: In the same sample, other DNA sequences code for this CDR3. V and J are TRBV5-1 and TRBJ1-2; 7 bases match TRBD1. This CDR3 region has 13 residues. The junction had 2 bases not matched to a gene; V was cut back by 4 bases and J by 2 bases. Germline-derived CDR1 and CDR2 are SGHRS and YFSETQ. The DNA of the CDR3 is TGCGCCAGCAGCCCGACAGGGAACTATGGCTACACCTTC. Translation: CASSPTGNYGYTF.

The rearrangement joins TRBV9 to TRBJ2-1; D perhaps matches TRBD1 (6 bases). CDR1 and CDR2 (germline): SGDLS, YYNGEE. With 4 bases removed from V and 7 bases from J, the gap between germline ends came to 18 bases. The CDR3 has 15 amino acids. The CDR3 protein is CASSRGTSPSNEQFF. The CDR3 DNA reads as TGTGCCAGCAGCAGGGGGACCAGCCCTTCTAATGAGCAGTTCTTC. Drawing the rest from reference TRBV9 and TRBJ2-1, the complete variable domain is DSGVTQTPKHLITATGQRVTLRCSPRSGDLSVYWYQQSLDQGLQFLIQYYNGEERAKGNILERFSAQQFPDLHSELNLSSLELGDSALYFCASSRGTSPSNEQFFGPGTRLTVL.

The genes are TRBV19 and TRBJ1-4; 8 nucleotides match TRBD1. From germline, CDR1 is LNHDA and CDR2 SQIVND (reference sequence). J gave up 3 bases and V 9 bases, and 6 bases lay outside the gene matches. The CDR3 runs to 14 residues. CDR3 bases: TGTGCCAGCGGACAGGGCCTCCCTAATGAAAAACTGTTTTTT. Its protein product is CASGQGLPNEKLFF.

This sequence joins TRBV29-1 and TRBJ2-3, with 7 bases lining up with TRBD2. CDR3 length: 14 amino acids. The ends lost 6 bases at V and 6 bases at J; junction bases unmatched: 12. Germline assignment: CDR1 SQVTM and CDR2 ANQGSEA. The CDR3 DNA reads TGCAGCGTACAGTTGGCTAGCGGTGGCGATACGCAGTATTTT. Translating it yields CSVQLASGGDTQYF.

This clone was found a few times. V usage is TRBV9 and J usage is TRBJ1-3, with D uncertain. In germline, CDR1 is SGDLS, CDR2 YYNGEE. Between the trimmed V and J ends, which lost 0 bases and 1 base, there was a span of 8 bases. This CDR3 has 15 amino acids. The CDR3 DNA reads TGTGCCAGCAGCGTAGCAGAATCTTCTGGAAACACCATATATTTT. Translation: CASSVAESSGNTIYF.

This clone was seen a few times. V gene TRBV6-5 combines with J gene TRBJ1-3; 9 nucleotides line up with TRBD1. This CDR3 contains 15 residues. The J segment lost 2 bases and the V segment lost 5 bases, leaving 4 bases of the junction unmatched. Germline CDR1 MNHEY, CDR2 SVGAGI. The CDR3 DNA is TGTGCCAGCAGTCCCGGACAGGGGACTGGAAACACCATATATTTT. Encoded protein: CASSPGQGTGNTIYF.

The rearrangement uses TRBV5-5 and TRBJ1-4; the match to TRBD1 covers 9 bases. The CDR3 loop spans 18 amino acids. Germline lookup yields CDR1 SGHKS and CDR2 YYEKEE (reference sequence). V lost 4 bases and J lost 9; bases outside the gene matches: 19. CDR3 region: CASSLNGQGPGLQKKLFF. CDR3 in DNA: TGTGCCAGCAGCCTTAATGGACAGGGGCCGGGTCTTCAGAAAAAACTGTTTTTT.

V gene TRBV9 combines with J gene TRBJ2-1, with 13 bases aligning to TRBD2. There are 15 residues in the CDR3. The germline CDR1 and CDR2 sequences are SGDLS and YYNGEE. V lost 2 bases, J lost 5 bases, and 1 base stayed unmatched. The CDR3 sequence is CASSVGLAGNNEQFF. CDR3 coding DNA: TGTGCCAGCAGCGTGGGACTAGCGGGAAACAATGAGCAGTTCTTC.

The chain combines TRBV18 with TRBJ1-1; D may be TRBD1 (5 bases). CDR1 and CDR2 from the germline V gene are KGHSH and LQKENI. CDR3 length equals 16 residues. Trimming removed 3 bases from V and 0 bases from J, with 14 bases in between. The CDR3 protein is CASSPEDIELNTEAFF. The CDR3 DNA sequence: TGTGCCAGCTCACCCGAGGACATCGAATTGAACACTGAAGCTTTCTTT.

V and J are TRBV19 and TRBJ1-5; the D is unclear. CDR3 size: 15 residues. Trimming removed 7 bases at V and 5 bases at J, with 18 bases between. The germline CDR1 and CDR2 sequences are LNHDA and SQIVND (reference sequence). The CDR3 loop reads CASTLGRSADQPQHF. CDR3 coding DNA: TGTGCCAGTACCCTGGGGAGGTCCGCCGATCAGCCCCAGCATTTT.

The V gene is TRBV2, the J gene TRBJ1-1; D gene ambiguous. The CDR3 is 13 residues long. The ends were cut back, 3 bases at V and 0 bases at J, with 5 bases in the middle. Germline CDR1 and CDR2: SNHLY and FYNNEI. CDR3 loop: CASSDQVNTEAFF. The CDR3 bases are TGTGCCAGCAGTGATCAGGTGAACACTGAAGCTTTCTTT. Complete variable domain (other parts from reference TRBV2 and TRBJ1-1): EPEVTQTPSHQVTQMGQEVILRCVPISNHLYFYWYRQILGQKVEFLVSFYNNEISEKSEIFDDQFSVERPDGSNFTLKIRSTKLEDSAMYFCASSDQVNTEAFFGQGTRLTVV.

In this sample, this clone turned up once. The chain couples TRBV19 to TRBJ1-5, with D perhaps TRBD1 (6 bases). This CDR3 comprises 15 residues. V was trimmed by 5 bases and J by 7 bases, leaving 18 bases between them. CDR1 and CDR2 from the germline V gene are LNHDA and SQIVND (reference sequence). This CDR3 is CASSSGQRMGQPQHF. In DNA, the CDR3 is TGTGCCAGTAGTTCCGGACAGAGAATGGGGCAGCCCCAGCATTTT.

In nucleotides, the CDR3 is TGTGCCAGCAGTTACGGGAGGGACACTGAAGCTTTCTTT. It encodes CASSYGRDTEAFF. The J gene is TRBJ1-1, the V gene TRBV6-5; D gene uncertain. Germline CDR1 MNHEY, CDR2 SVGAGI. The CDR3 is made up of 13 amino acids. Trimming took off 2 bases at V and 3 bases at J, with 7 bases between the two ends.

In this sample, this clone turned up once. The chain is built from TRBV11-2 and TRBJ2-1; D might be TRBD1 (6 bases). Trimming pared 3 bases from V and 7 bases from J, leaving 19 bases between. This CDR3 spans 16 amino acids. Germline V gives CDR1 SGHAT, CDR2 FQNNGV. The CDR3 sequence: CASSFPAIQGVNEQFF. CDR3 sequence (DNA): TGTGCCAGCAGCTTCCCCGCTATACAGGGTGTAAATGAGCAGTTCTTC.

This rearrangement joins TRBV19 to TRBJ2-1, with D maybe TRBD2 (6 bases). Between the trimmed V and J ends, which lost 5 bases and 4 bases, there was a span of 18 bases. CDR1 and CDR2 (germline): LNHDA, SQIVND (reference sequence). This CDR3 comprises 16 residues. CDR3 nucleotides: TGTGCCAGTAGTCGATCTCCGGGAGATCTTTACAATGAGCAGTTCTTC. It is translated as CASSRSPGDLYNEQFF.

The chain combines TRBV28 with TRBJ2-7; 9 bases are shared with TRBD1. Germline V gene data show CDR1 as MDHEN and CDR2 as SYDVKM. Trimming removed 3 bases from V and 3 bases from J; junction bases left unmatched: 3. The CDR3 covers 14 residues. CDR3 sequence reads: CASSFAGQGYEQYV. For the CDR3, the DNA is TGTGCCAGCAGTTTCGCGGGACAGGGCTACGAGCAGTACGTC.

The chain employs TRBV2 and TRBJ1-5; no clear D gene. The germline gives CDR1 SNHLY, CDR2 FYNNEI. V was pared by 1 base and J by 3 bases, with 13 bases between. The CDR3 consists of 16 residues. Written as DNA, the CDR3 is TGTGCCAGCAGTGAAGGAGACGGAGTGTCCAATCAGCCCCAGCATTTT. Its translation is CASSEGDGVSNQPQHF. The whole variable domain, remainder taken from reference TRBV2 and TRBJ1-5, is EPEVTQTPSHQVTQMGQEVILRCVPISNHLYFYWYRQILGQKVEFLVSFYNNEISEKSEIFDDQFSVERPDGSNFTLKIRSTKLEDSAMYFCASSEGDGVSNQPQHFGDGTRLSIL.

The count of this clone is one. V and J are TRBV9 and TRBJ2-3; possibly TRBD2 for D (5 bases). In germline, CDR1 is SGDLS, CDR2 YYNGEE. This CDR3 comprises 12 residues. The ends were cut back, 3 bases at V and 6 bases at J, with 8 bases in the middle. The CDR3 coding sequence is TGTGCCAGCAGCGCTGGCGGGGATACGCAGTATTTT. Translated, it gives CASSAGGDTQYF.

This clone has only a few counts. The chain employs TRBV11-1 and TRBJ1-2, with 7 bases that match TRBD1. Germline CDR1 SGHAT, CDR2 FQDESV (reference sequence). V lost 6 bases to trimming and J lost 0 bases; unmatched junction nucleotides: 7. This CDR3 has 15 amino acids. CDR3 region: CASRLGQGANYGYTF. The CDR3 nucleotides are TGTGCCAGCAGGCTCGGCCAGGGGGCTAACTATGGCTACACCTTC.

The V gene is TRBV7-3, the J gene TRBJ2-5; TRBD2 might be the D (7 bases). V was cut by 2 bases and J by 1 base, with 8 bases left in between. Germline V CDR1 and CDR2: SGHTA, FQGTGA. This CDR3 is built from 14 residues. Here the CDR3 reads CASSLAGAQETQYF. CDR3 coding DNA: TGTGCCAGCAGCTTAGCGGGGGCCCAAGAGACCCAGTACTTC.

V is TRBV10-1 and J is TRBJ1-2; possibly TRBD1 for D (5 bases). Between the trimmed V and J ends, which lost 3 bases and 4 bases, there was a span of 6 bases. Germline V lookup: CDR1 WNHNN, CDR2 SYGVQD (reference sequence). This CDR3 region has 12 residues. CDR3 nucleotides: TGCGCCAGCAGTGATACAGGCTATGGCTACACCTTC. It yields the protein CASSDTGYGYTF.

V and J are TRBV7-9 and TRBJ2-1; TRBD1 aligns across 8 bases. The germline V gene encodes CDR1 SEHNR and CDR2 FQNEAQ (reference sequence). The CDR3 runs 16 residues. V lost 4 bases to trimming and J lost 2 bases; unmatched junction nucleotides: 7. CDR3 residues: CASSSPWTGPYNEQFF. CDR3 in DNA: TGTGCCAGCAGCTCCCCTTGGACAGGGCCCTACAATGAGCAGTTCTTC.

The rearrangement uses TRBV24-1 and TRBJ1-2, with a possible D match to TRBD1 (5 bases). This CDR3 is built from 13 residues. CDR1 and CDR2 (germline): KGHDR, SFDVKD. The V end lost 6 bases, the J end lost 1 base, and 8 bases lay between the germline ends. The chain's CDR3 is CATSTGGNYGYTF. Here the CDR3 DNA reads TGTGCCACCAGTACGGGGGGTAACTATGGCTACACCTTC.

This clone was observed once. The chain combines TRBV19 with TRBJ2-1; 7 bases are a match to TRBD1. The CDR3 spans 15 residues. V shed 5 bases and J 2 bases; nucleotides not matched to a gene: 6. CDR1 is LNHDA, CDR2 SQIVND, per germline (reference sequence). CDR3 loop: CASSPRTGTYNEQFF. CDR3 coding DNA: TGTGCCAGTAGTCCTCGGACAGGTACCTACAATGAGCAGTTCTTC.

V and J are TRBV18 and TRBJ1-1, with TRBD1 matching over 9 bases. CDR1 is KGHSH, CDR2 LQKENI, per germline. This CDR3 has 17 residues. The V and J ends lost 3 bases and 4 bases, in that order; junction bases with no gene match: 12. The CDR3 loop is CASSPSGTGSPGTEAFF. DNA for the CDR3: TGTGCCAGCTCACCTTCCGGGACAGGGTCCCCCGGCACTGAAGCTTTCTTT. The variable domain in full, completed from reference TRBV18 and TRBJ1-1, reads NAGVMQNPRHLVRRRGQEARLRCSPMKGHSHVYWYRQLPEEGLKFMVYLQKENIIDESGMPKERFSAEFPKEGPSILRIQQVVRGDSAAYFCASSPSGTGSPGTEAFFGQGTRLTVV.

The rearrangement joins TRBV6-5 to TRBJ2-1; possibly TRBD1 for D (6 bases). The CDR3 is 16 residues long. V lost 2 bases, J lost 6 bases, and 17 bases lay in between. Germline V gives CDR1 MNHEY, CDR2 SVGAGI. CDR3 nucleotides: TGTGCCAGCAGTTACGATCCCGTGGACAGTTCCAATGAGCAGTTCTTC. Its translation is CASSYDPVDSSNEQFF.

This clone has only a few counts. The chain combines TRBV6-1 with TRBJ2-7, with TRBD1 matching 7 bases. In germline, CDR1 is MNHNS, CDR2 SASEGT. Trimming at V came to 1 base and at J to 0 bases, leaving 0 bases not matched to a gene. This CDR3 region has 14 residues. This chain's CDR3 is CASSEGDSSYEQYV. The CDR3 DNA is TGTGCCAGCAGTGAAGGGGACAGCTCCTACGAGCAGTACGTC.